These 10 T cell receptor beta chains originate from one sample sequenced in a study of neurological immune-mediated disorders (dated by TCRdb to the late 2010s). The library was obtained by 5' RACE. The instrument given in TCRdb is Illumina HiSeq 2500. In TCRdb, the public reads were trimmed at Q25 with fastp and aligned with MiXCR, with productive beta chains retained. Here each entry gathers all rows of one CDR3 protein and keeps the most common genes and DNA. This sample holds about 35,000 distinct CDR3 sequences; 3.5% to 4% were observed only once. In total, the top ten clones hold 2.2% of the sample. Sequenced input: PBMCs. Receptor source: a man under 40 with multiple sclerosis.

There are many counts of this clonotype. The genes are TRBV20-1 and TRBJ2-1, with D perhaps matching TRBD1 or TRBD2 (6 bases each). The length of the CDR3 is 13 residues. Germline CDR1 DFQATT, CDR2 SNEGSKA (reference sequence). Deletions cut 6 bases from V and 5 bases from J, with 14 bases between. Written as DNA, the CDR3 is TGCAGTGCATGGAGGGGGGTCCACAATGAGCAGTTCTTC. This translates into CSAWRGVHNEQFF.

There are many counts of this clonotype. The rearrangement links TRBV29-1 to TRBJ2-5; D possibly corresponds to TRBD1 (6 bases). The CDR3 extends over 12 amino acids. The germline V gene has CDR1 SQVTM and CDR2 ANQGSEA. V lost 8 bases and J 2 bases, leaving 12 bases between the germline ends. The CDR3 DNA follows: TGCAGCACAGGGAGACAGCAAGAGACCCAGTACTTC. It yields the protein CSTGRQQETQYF.

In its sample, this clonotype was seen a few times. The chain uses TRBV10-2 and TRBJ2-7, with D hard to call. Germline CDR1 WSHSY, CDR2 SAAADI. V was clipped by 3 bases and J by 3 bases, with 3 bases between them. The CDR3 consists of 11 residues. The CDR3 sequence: CASSDIYEQYF. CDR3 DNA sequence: TGCGCCAGCAGTGATATCTACGAGCAGTACTTC.

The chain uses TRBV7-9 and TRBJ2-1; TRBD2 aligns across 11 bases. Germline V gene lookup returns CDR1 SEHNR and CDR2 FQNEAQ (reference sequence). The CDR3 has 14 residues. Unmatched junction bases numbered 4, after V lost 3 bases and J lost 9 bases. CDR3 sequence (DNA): TGTGCCAGCAGCTTTGGGCTAGCGGGGGGTGAGCAGTTCTTC. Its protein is CASSFGLAGGEQFF.

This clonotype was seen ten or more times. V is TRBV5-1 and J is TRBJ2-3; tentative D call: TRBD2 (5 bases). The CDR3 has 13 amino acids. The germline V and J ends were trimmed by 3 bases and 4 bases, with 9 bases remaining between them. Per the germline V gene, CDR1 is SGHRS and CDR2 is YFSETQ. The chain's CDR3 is CASSYPGSDTQYF. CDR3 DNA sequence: TGCGCCAGCAGCTATCCGGGATCAGATACGCAGTATTTT.

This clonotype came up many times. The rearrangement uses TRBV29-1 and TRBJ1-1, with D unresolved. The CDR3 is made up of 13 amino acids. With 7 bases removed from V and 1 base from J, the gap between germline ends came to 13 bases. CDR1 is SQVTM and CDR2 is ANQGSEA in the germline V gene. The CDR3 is CSGALRRNTEAFF. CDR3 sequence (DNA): TGCAGCGGGGCCTTAAGGAGGAACACTGAAGCTTTCTTT.

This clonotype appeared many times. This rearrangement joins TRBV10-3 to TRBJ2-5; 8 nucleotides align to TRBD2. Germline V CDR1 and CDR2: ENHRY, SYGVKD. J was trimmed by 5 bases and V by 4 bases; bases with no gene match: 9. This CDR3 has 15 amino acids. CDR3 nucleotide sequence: TGTGCCATCAGTGGATCGGGGGGGCCGGGTGAGACCCAGTACTTC. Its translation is CAISGSGGPGETQYF.

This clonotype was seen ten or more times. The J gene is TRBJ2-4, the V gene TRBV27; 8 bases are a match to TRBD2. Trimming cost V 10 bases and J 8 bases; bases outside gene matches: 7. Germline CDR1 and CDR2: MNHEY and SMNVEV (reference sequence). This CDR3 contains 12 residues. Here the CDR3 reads CANRGGLDIQYF. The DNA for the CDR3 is TGTGCCAATCGGGGGGGCTTGGACATTCAGTACTTC.

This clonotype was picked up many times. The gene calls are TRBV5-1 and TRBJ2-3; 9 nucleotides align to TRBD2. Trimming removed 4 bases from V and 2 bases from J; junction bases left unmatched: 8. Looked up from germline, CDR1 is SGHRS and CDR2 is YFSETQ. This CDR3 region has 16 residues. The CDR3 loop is CASSLAAGGLTDTQYF. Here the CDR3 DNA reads TGCGCCAGCAGCCTCGCAGCGGGGGGCCTCACAGATACGCAGTATTTT.

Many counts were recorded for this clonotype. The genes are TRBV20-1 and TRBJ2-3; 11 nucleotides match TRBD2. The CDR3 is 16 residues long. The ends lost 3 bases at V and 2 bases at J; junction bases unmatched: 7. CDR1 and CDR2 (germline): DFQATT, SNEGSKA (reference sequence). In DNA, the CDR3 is TGCAGTGCTAGTGGGGGACTAGCGGATCTCACAGATACGCAGTATTTT. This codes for CSASGGLADLTDTQYF.